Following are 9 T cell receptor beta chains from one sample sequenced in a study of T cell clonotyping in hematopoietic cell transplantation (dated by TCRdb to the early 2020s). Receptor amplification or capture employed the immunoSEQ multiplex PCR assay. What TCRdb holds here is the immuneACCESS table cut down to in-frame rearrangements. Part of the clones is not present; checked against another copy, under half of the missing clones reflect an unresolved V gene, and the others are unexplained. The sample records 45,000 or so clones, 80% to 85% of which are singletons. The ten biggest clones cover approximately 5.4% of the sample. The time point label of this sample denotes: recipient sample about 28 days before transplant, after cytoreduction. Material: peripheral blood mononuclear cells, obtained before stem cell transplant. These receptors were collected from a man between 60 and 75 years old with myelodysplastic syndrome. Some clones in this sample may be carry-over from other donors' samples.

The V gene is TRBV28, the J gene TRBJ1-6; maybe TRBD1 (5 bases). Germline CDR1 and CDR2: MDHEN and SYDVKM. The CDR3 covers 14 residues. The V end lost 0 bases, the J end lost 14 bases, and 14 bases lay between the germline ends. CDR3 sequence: CASSLWSQGPSLHF. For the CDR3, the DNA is TGTGCCAGCAGTTTATGGTCTCAGGGCCCCTCCCTCCACTTT. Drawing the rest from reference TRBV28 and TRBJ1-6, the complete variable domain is DVKVTQSSRYLVKRTGEKVFLECVQDMDHENMFWYRQDPGLGLRLIYFSYDVKMKEKGDIPEGYSVSREKKERFSLILESASTNQTSMYLCASSLWSQGPSLHFGNGTRLTVT.

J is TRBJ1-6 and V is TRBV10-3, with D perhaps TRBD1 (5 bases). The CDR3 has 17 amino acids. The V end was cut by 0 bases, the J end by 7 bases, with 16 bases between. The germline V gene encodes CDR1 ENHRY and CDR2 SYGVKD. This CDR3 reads CAISESLGGRGNSPLHF. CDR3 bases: TGTGCCATCAGTGAGTCGTTGGGGGGACGGGGAAATTCACCCCTCCACTTT.

The CDR3 sequence: CASGLVQGRRSTEAFF. CDR3 nucleotides: TGTGCTAGTGGTTTGGTACAAGGCAGGCGGAGCACTGAAGCTTTCTTT. This sequence joins TRBV12-5 and TRBJ1-1; D gene ambiguous. The CDR3 contains 16 residues. V was clipped by 0 bases and J by 4 bases, with 15 bases between them. From germline, CDR1 is LGHNT and CDR2 FRNRAP.

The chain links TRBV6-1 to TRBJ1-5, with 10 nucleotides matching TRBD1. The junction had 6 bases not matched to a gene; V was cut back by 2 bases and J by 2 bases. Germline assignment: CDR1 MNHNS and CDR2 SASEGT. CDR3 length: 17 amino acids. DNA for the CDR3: TGTGCCAGCAGTGAAAGTGTGGGGACAGGGGGCAATCAGCCCCAGCATTTT. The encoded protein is CASSESVGTGGNQPQHF.

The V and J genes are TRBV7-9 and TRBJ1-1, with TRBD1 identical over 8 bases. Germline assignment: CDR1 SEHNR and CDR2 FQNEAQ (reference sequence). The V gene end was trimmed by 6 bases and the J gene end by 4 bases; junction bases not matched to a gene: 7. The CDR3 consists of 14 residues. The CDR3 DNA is TGTGCCAGCAGGTTAACAGGGGGGGGCACTGAAGCTTTCTTT. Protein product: CASRLTGGGTEAFF.

The CDR3 loop is CASSQDTGRDSPLHF. The CDR3 bases are TGTGCCAGCAGCCAAGATACAGGGCGAGATTCACCCCTCCACTTT. J is TRBJ1-6 and V is TRBV4-2; tentatively, D is TRBD1 (6 bases). CDR1 and CDR2 (germline): LGHNA, YNFKEQ. This CDR3 has 15 amino acids. Trimming stripped 0 bases from V and 8 bases from J, with 11 bases between.

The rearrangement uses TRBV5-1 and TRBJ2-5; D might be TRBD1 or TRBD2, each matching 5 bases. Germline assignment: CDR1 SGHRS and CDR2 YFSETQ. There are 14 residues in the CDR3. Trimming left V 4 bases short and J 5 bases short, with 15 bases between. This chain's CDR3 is CASSRIVEGETQYF. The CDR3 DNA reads TGCGCCAGCAGCCGTATAGTAGAGGGGGAGACCCAGTACTTC. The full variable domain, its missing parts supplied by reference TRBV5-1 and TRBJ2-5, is KAGVTQTPRYLIKTRGQQVTLSCSPISGHRSVSWYQQTPGQGLQFLFEYFSETQRNKGNFPGRFSGRQFSNSRSEMNVSTLELGDSALYLCASSRIVEGETQYFGPGTRLLVL.

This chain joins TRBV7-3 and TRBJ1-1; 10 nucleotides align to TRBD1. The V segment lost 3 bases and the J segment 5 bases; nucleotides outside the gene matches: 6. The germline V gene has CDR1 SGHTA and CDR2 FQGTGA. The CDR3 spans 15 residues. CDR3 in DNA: TGTGCCAGCAGCTTTACGACAGGGGGCATGACTGAAGCTTTCTTT. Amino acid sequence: CASSFTTGGMTEAFF.

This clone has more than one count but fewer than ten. Here the CDR3 DNA reads TGTGCCAGCAGGCGGACAGGGGGCACCGGGGAGCTGTTTTTT. Protein product: CASRRTGGTGELFF. The rearrangement uses TRBV13 and TRBJ2-2; 10 bases agree with TRBD1. Germline CDR1 reads PRHDT; CDR2 reads FYEKMQ (reference sequence). V shed 6 bases and J 4 bases; nucleotides not matched to a gene: 2. The CDR3 spans 14 residues.